The 30 T cell receptor beta chains below were found in one sample sequenced in a study of T cells in Graves' hyperthyroidism and ophthalmopathy. The CDR3 regions of TCR beta were amplified from RNA transcripts. HTBI primers drove first-round RT-PCR of the TCR CDR3. TCRdb passed the multiplex PCR reads through MiXCR, listing each CDR3 protein once. The table includes hundreds of thousands of distinct CDR3 sequences, 11% to 15% detected once. Sequenced material: blood. These receptors came from a woman in her thirties with Graves' hyperthyroidism that later progressed to Graves' ophthalmopathy.

This clonotype came up many times. The rearrangement uses TRBV29-1 and TRBJ1-1; tentatively, D is TRBD1 (5 bases). CDR3 size: 14 residues. V lost 4 bases and J lost 1, with 13 bases in between. Germline-derived CDR1 and CDR2 are SQVTM and ANQGSEA. The DNA for the CDR3 is TGCAGCGTTGGGCAGGGTTCCAGGAACACTGAAGCTTTCTTT. Translating gives CSVGQGSRNTEAFF.

A word on this clonotype: A much bigger clone sits one base away, suggesting this may be a read error. The chain employs TRBV10-3 and TRBJ2-1, with D unclear. The CDR3 has 13 residues. Trimming shortened V by 8 bases and J by 6 bases, and 14 bases separated the two germline ends. Germline CDR1 and CDR2: ENHRY and SYGVKD. CDR3 region: CAIVATASNEQFF. Here the CDR3 DNA reads TGTGCCATCGTAGCCACAGCTTCCAATGAGCAGTTCTTC.

There are many counts of this clonotype. The CDR3: CSARWGDTEAFF. CDR3 nucleotide sequence: TGCAGTGCTAGATGGGGGGACACTGAAGCTTTCTTT. The rearrangement joins TRBV20-1 to TRBJ1-1, with a possible D match to TRBD1 (5 bases). Germline CDR1 and CDR2: DFQATT and SNEGSKA (reference sequence). V gave up 2 bases and J gave up 3 bases, with 7 bases separating them. This CDR3 region has 12 residues.

With respect to this clonotype: The CDR3 end shows no conserved phenylalanine or tryptophan, and so a read error is likely. This chain joins TRBV5-1 and TRBJ2-1; 13 positions agree with TRBD2. The V gene's germline CDR1 is SGHRS and CDR2 YFSETQ. The V gene end was trimmed by 2 bases and the J gene end by 5 bases; junction bases not matched to a gene: 1. The CDR3 has 15 amino acids. This chain's CDR3 is CASSFGLAGDNEQFS. The CDR3 bases are TGCGCCAGCAGCTTTGGACTAGCGGGAGACAATGAGCAGTTCTCC.

This clonotype turned up a few times. In DNA form, the CDR3 reads TGTGCCAGCAGCTTAGGTTGGGACGGTGAAGCTTTCTTT. This sequence encodes CASSLGWDGEAFF. The chain has TRBV7-9 and TRBJ1-1, with D perhaps matching TRBD1 (5 bases). The CDR3 spans 13 residues. Germline CDR1 reads SEHNR; CDR2 reads FQNEAQ (reference sequence). The V end was cut by 1 base, the J end by 7 bases, with 10 bases between.

This clonotype was seen many times. The chain links TRBV20-1 to TRBJ1-1; no clear D gene. Germline V gene data show CDR1 as DFQATT and CDR2 as SNEGSKA (reference sequence). This CDR3 contains 16 residues. V gave up 0 bases and J gave up 7 bases, with 21 bases separating them. CDR3 nucleotides: TGCAGTGCTAGAGAATCTCGGTCCAACCCTAGCGTTGAAGCTTTCTTT. It codes for CSARESRSNPSVEAFF.

This clonotype was found a few times. The chain links TRBV19 to TRBJ2-7; 7 positions match TRBD1. This CDR3 is built from 19 residues. V lost 1 base and J lost 2; bases outside the gene matches: 17. Germline V gene lookup returns CDR1 LNHDA and CDR2 SQIVND (reference sequence). The chain's CDR3 is CASSIVVSVRQGSTYEQYF. The DNA for the CDR3 is TGTGCCAGTAGTATAGTCGTCTCGGTCAGACAGGGATCAACCTACGAGCAGTACTTC.

This clonotype was detected only a few times. This chain uses TRBV20-1 with TRBJ2-2; possibly TRBD2 for D (5 bases). The germline CDR1 and CDR2 sequences are DFQATT and SNEGSKA (reference sequence). Trimming took 6 bases from V and 4 from J, leaving 12 bases between them. The CDR3 contains 13 residues. CDR3: CSAEVHSTGELFF. The CDR3, as DNA: TGCAGTGCGGAGGTACACTCCACCGGGGAGCTGTTTTTT.

This clonotype occurred many times. The CDR3: CSVASGDLSWGEAFF. The CDR3 DNA is TGCAGCGTTGCCTCAGGGGACCTTTCTTGGGGTGAAGCTTTCTTT. This chain uses TRBV29-1 with TRBJ1-1; possible D gene TRBD1, 6 bases. This CDR3 is built from 15 residues. V lost 4 bases, J lost 7 bases, and 22 bases lay in between. From germline, CDR1 is SQVTM and CDR2 ANQGSEA.

This clonotype was counted ten times or more. The chain links TRBV10-3 to TRBJ1-2; TRBD1 matches at 7 bases. The V gene's germline CDR1 is ENHRY and CDR2 SYGVKD. With V trimmed by 6 bases and J by 8 bases, 6 bases remained unmatched. The CDR3 totals 12 residues. CDR3 sequence reads: CAIRTGQEGYTF. The CDR3 DNA sequence: TGTGCCATCAGGACAGGGCAGGAGGGCTACACCTTC.

This clonotype was counted a few times. The CDR3 region is CASSDGGITHTTDTQYF. CDR3 bases: TGTGCCAGCAGTGATGGGGGCATAACCCATACCACAGATACGCAGTATTTT. The rearrangement links TRBV2 to TRBJ2-3; maybe TRBD1 (6 bases). The germline V gene encodes CDR1 SNHLY and CDR2 FYNNEI. The CDR3 sequence is 17 residues long. Trimming removed 3 bases from V and 2 bases from J, with 18 bases in between.

This clonotype was counted at least ten times. The chain has TRBV12-3 or TRBV12-4 and TRBJ2-1; a weak D match, TRBD1 (5 bases). The CDR3 sequence is 12 residues long. The germline V and J ends were trimmed by 6 bases and 6 bases, with 9 bases remaining between them. DNA of the CDR3: TGTGCCAGCAGACAAGACAGCAATGAGCAGTTCTTC. Its protein is CASRQDSNEQFF.

This clonotype was seen repeatedly, ten times or more. V usage is TRBV12-3 or TRBV12-4 and J usage is TRBJ2-3; unclear D gene. The CDR3 is made up of 12 amino acids. With 5 bases removed from V and 4 bases from J, the gap between germline ends came to 7 bases. This CDR3 is CASSLRSDTQYF. DNA for the CDR3: TGTGCCAGCAGTCTACGATCAGATACGCAGTATTTT.

This clonotype was detected many times. The chain has TRBV29-1 and TRBJ1-1; 11 nucleotides match TRBD1. This CDR3 contains 14 residues. Germline V lookup: CDR1 SQVTM, CDR2 ANQGSEA. V lost 6 bases, J lost 2 bases, and 5 bases stayed unmatched. The CDR3: CSVLDRGLNTEAFF. DNA of the CDR3: TGCAGCGTCCTGGACAGGGGGCTAAACACTGAAGCTTTCTTT. The full variable domain, with the rest looked up from reference TRBV29-1 and TRBJ1-1, is SAVISQKPSRDICQRGTSLTIQCQVDSQVTMMFWYRQQPGQSLTLIATANQGSEATYESGFVIDKFPISRPNLTFSTLTVSNMSPEDSSIYLCSVLDRGLNTEAFFGQGTRLTVV.

The chain couples TRBV7-9 to TRBJ2-1, with 10 positions matching TRBD2. This CDR3 has 16 residues. Germline CDR1 SEHNR, CDR2 FQNEAQ (reference sequence). V lost 6 bases, J lost 0 bases, and 5 bases stayed unmatched. The CDR3 DNA is TGTGCCAGCAGTCACTCTAGCGGGAGCTCCTACAATGAGCAGTTCTTC. It specifies CASSHSSGSSYNEQFF.

This clonotype appeared many times. The chain recombines TRBV7-9 with TRBJ2-5, with a tentative D call TRBD1 (5 bases). This CDR3 is built from 13 residues. Germline CDR1 SEHNR, CDR2 FQNEAQ (reference sequence). V lost 3 bases and J lost 5, with 10 bases in between. The CDR3 is CASSFGQFETQYF. CDR3 sequence (DNA): TGTGCCAGCAGCTTTGGACAATTCGAGACCCAGTACTTC.

The rearrangement joins TRBV20-1 to TRBJ2-7, with TRBD1 as a possible D gene (5 bases). Between the trimmed V and J ends, which lost 0 bases and 3 bases, there was a span of 15 bases. Germline CDR1 is DFQATT and CDR2 is SNEGSKA (reference sequence). CDR3 size: 15 residues. CDR3 in amino acids: CSARDKGAGHYEQYF. CDR3 nucleotides: TGCAGTGCTAGAGATAAAGGAGCAGGGCACTACGAGCAGTACTTC.

This clonotype was seen repeatedly, ten times or more. The V gene is TRBV5-1, the J gene TRBJ2-3; D possibly uses TRBD1 or TRBD2 (5 bases each). The length of the CDR3 is 19 residues. CDR1 and CDR2 (germline): SGHRS, YFSETQ. The V gene lost 0 bases and the J gene lost 1 base, with 21 bases spanning the gap. The CDR3 DNA sequence: TGCGCCAGCAGCTTGGCCGGGACGCCAGCCGCGATGGGCACAGATACGCAGTATTTT. It is translated as CASSLAGTPAAMGTDTQYF.

V usage is TRBV5-5 and J usage is TRBJ2-1, with 9 bases identical to TRBD2. CDR1 is SGHKS and CDR2 is YYEKEE in the germline V gene (reference sequence). The CDR3 runs to 15 residues. The V gene end was trimmed by 5 bases and the J gene end by 2 bases; junction bases not matched to a gene: 5. The CDR3 nucleotides read TGTGCCAGCAGTAGCGGGAGTGGGACCTACAATGAGCAGTTCTTC. Its protein product is CASSSGSGTYNEQFF.

The sample holds many counts of this clonotype. The chain is built from TRBV10-3 and TRBJ2-5, with 7 bases aligning to TRBD2. The length of the CDR3 is 13 residues. Losses at the gene ends were 4 bases for V and 5 bases for J; bases not matched to a gene: 4. Germline values: CDR1 ENHRY, CDR2 SYGVKD. In DNA, the CDR3 is TGTGCCATCAGTGGACTAGCTGGGGAGACCCAGTACTTC. Protein product: CAISGLAGETQYF.

This clonotype was detected many times. This chain links TRBV2 with TRBJ1-1, with 9 bases aligning to TRBD1. The CDR3 covers 13 residues. The V gene's germline CDR1 is SNHLY and CDR2 FYNNEI. Trimming removed 11 bases from V and 5 bases from J; junction bases left unmatched: 9. CDR3 amino acids: CAGRQGEETEAFF. CDR3 DNA: TGTGCCGGTCGACAGGGGGAGGAAACTGAAGCTTTCTTT.

In its sample, this clonotype was seen many times. The chain combines TRBV6-1 with TRBJ2-1, with TRBD2 as a possible D gene (5 bases). The CDR3 extends over 17 amino acids. The V end was cut by 6 bases, the J end by 3 bases, with 21 bases between. Per the germline V gene, CDR1 is MNHNS and CDR2 is SASEGT. The CDR3 loop reads CASRPLEGSWIYNEQFF. DNA of the CDR3: TGTGCCAGCAGACCCCTAGAGGGTAGCTGGATCTACAATGAGCAGTTCTTC.

This clonotype was counted at least ten times. The V call is TRBV30, the J call TRBJ2-7; a possible D gene is TRBD2 (5 bases). V was cut by 3 bases and J by 2 bases, with 17 bases left in between. The CDR3 runs 15 residues. The germline CDR1 and CDR2 sequences are GTSNPN and SVGIG (reference sequence). In DNA, the CDR3 is TGTGCCTGGAGAGAGGGCTACCGAACACCCTACGAGCAGTACTTC. Translation: CAWREGYRTPYEQYF.

The sample holds many counts of this clonotype. The chain combines TRBV20-1 with TRBJ2-5; 10 bases are shared with TRBD2. V trimming: 1 base; J trimming: 5 bases; junction bases outside the gene matches: 7. CDR1 is DFQATT, CDR2 SNEGSKA, per germline (reference sequence). The CDR3 covers 15 residues. The CDR3 nucleotides are TGCAGTGCTAGAGTCTTCCTAGCGGGAGAGGAGACCCAGTACTTC. This encodes CSARVFLAGEETQYF.

This clonotype was seen repeatedly, ten times or more. The J gene is TRBJ1-5, the V gene TRBV28; 7 nucleotides agree with TRBD1. The CDR3 is 15 residues long. Germline loops: CDR1 MDHEN, CDR2 SYDVKM. J gave up 8 bases and V 2 bases, and 9 bases lay outside the gene matches. The CDR3 loop is CASSLPGTVRKPQHF. CDR3 nucleotide sequence: TGTGCCAGCAGTTTACCCGGGACAGTGCGAAAGCCCCAGCATTTT.

The sample holds many counts of this clonotype. The J gene is TRBJ1-1, the V gene TRBV7-2, with a possible D match to TRBD1 (6 bases). CDR1 and CDR2 (germline): SGHTA, FQGNSA. This CDR3 contains 15 residues. The V and J ends lost 2 bases and 3 bases respectively, with 13 bases between them. The CDR3 sequence is CASSLSWTAYTEAFF. CDR3 sequence (DNA): TGTGCCAGCAGCTTATCATGGACAGCATACACTGAAGCTTTCTTT.

This clonotype was counted ten times or more. The chain carries TRBV18 and TRBJ1-4; D remains ambiguous. The CDR3 runs to 15 residues. The germline V gene has CDR1 KGHSH and CDR2 LQKENI. V was shortened by 3 bases and J by 0 bases, with 8 bases between the two germline ends. This CDR3 is CASSPIEATNEKLFF. CDR3 sequence (DNA): TGTGCCAGCTCACCGATTGAGGCAACTAATGAAAAACTGTTTTTT.

Many counts were recorded for this clonotype. This chain joins TRBV19 and TRBJ2-7; 11 bases fit TRBD1. Germline loops: CDR1 LNHDA, CDR2 SQIVND (reference sequence). This CDR3 has 14 residues. J was trimmed by 5 bases and V by 3 bases; bases with no gene match: 3. The CDR3 nucleotides read TGTGCCAGTAGTATTTGGACAGGGGGCGACGAGCAGTACTTC. Translating it yields CASSIWTGGDEQYF.

This clonotype was picked up a small number of times. The chain carries TRBV9 and TRBJ2-2, with 7 bases that match TRBD2. V shed 2 bases and J 3 bases; nucleotides not matched to a gene: 10. Looked up from germline, CDR1 is SGDLS and CDR2 is YYNGEE. This CDR3 has 17 amino acids. CDR3 amino acids: CASSVRLSGTDTGELFF. The CDR3 nucleotides are TGTGCCAGCAGCGTCAGGTTAAGCGGGACTGACACCGGGGAGCTGTTTTTT.

This clonotype was seen a few times. The chain couples TRBV19 to TRBJ1-1, with unresolved D. V lost 6 bases and J lost 3, with 5 bases in between. The CDR3 runs to 11 residues. CDR1 is LNHDA and CDR2 is SQIVND in the germline V gene (reference sequence). CDR3 nucleotide sequence: TGTGCCAGTAGGGTATACACTGAAGCTTTCTTT. Translated: CASRVYTEAFF. Together with reference TRBV19 and TRBJ1-1, the CDR3 gives the full variable domain: DGGITQSPKYLFRKEGQNVTLSCEQNLNHDAMYWYRQDPGQGLRLIYYSQIVNDFQKGDIAEGYSVSREKKESFPLTVTSAQKNPTAFYLCASRVYTEAFFGQGTRLTVV.